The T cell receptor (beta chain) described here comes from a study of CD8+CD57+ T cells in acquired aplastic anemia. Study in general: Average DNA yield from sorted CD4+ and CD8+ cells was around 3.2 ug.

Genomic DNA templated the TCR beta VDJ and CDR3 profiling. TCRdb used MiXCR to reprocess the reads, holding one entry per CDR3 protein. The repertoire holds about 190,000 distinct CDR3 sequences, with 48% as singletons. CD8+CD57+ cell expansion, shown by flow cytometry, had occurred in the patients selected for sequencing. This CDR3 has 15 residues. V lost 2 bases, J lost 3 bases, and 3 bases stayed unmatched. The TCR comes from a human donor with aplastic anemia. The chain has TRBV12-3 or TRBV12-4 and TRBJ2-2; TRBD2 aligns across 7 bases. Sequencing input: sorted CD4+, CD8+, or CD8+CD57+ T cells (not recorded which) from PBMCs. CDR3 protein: CASSLKRDYTGELFF. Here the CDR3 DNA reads TGTGCCAGCAGTTTAAAGCGGGATTACACCGGGGAGCTGTTTTTT.